The sequence of this TCR beta chain was determined in a study of beta chain features in type 1 diabetes. General study findings and limits: Junctions at VDJ sites from type 1 diabetes patients had fewer insertions and more deletions.

A word on this clone: Its antigen remains unknown.

Expressed TCRB transcripts were sequenced after all isolated RNA was converted to cDNA. Repertoires were generated with immunoSEQ multiplex PCR, while TCRdb's copy carries only in-frame clones and drops some. The data contain roughly 610,000 clones, around 15% of them singletons. Via CD45RO/CCR7/CD25/CD127/CD95/CD27, cells of the CD4+ naive, central memory, regulatory and stem cell-like memory subsets were sorted. Trimming removed 4 bases from V and 7 bases from J, with 13 bases in between. CDR1 is SGHTA, CDR2 FQGNSA, per germline. The length of the CDR3 is 14 residues. Sequenced material: naive CD4+ T cells from blood. The chain is built from TRBV7-2 and TRBJ2-2, with D hard to call. This receptor was obtained from a man between 18 and 35 years old in good health. This CDR3 reads CASSYQSYYGELFF. The CDR3 DNA follows: TGTGCCAGCAGCTACCAGTCCTATTACGGGGAGCTGTTTTTT.